These 14 T cell receptor beta chains share one sample of origin, sequenced in a study of CD8+ T cells in alopecia areata (dated by TCRdb to between 2017 and 2018). The library was obtained by the immunoSEQ multiplex PCR assay. For TCR sequencing, RNA was extracted from every sample and reverse transcribed into cDNA to serve as template. Drawn from immuneACCESS, this table holds only the in-frame rearrangements with V and J called that TCRdb kept. Clones are partly lost; checked studies trace under half to an unresolved V gene and leave the rest unexplained. Here the sample has under 200,000 clones; 55% to 75% occur a single time. The top ten hold approximately 0.9% of the sample. Read against the paper, the sample's time point label means: about four weeks on oral tofacitinib. The treatment or condition label of this sample denotes: oral pan-JAK inhibitor, 5-10 mg twice daily. This material consisted of CD4+ T cells sorted from blood, taken at week 4, from a patient treated with tofacitinib. These receptors were taken from a human donor with alopecia areata.

The rearrangement uses TRBV29-1 and TRBJ1-5; possibly TRBD1 for D (5 bases). Germline lookup yields CDR1 SQVTM and CDR2 ANQGSEA. The CDR3 totals 13 residues. V was shortened by 6 bases and J by 5 bases, with 14 bases between the two germline ends. CDR3 DNA sequence: TGCAGCGTCGGAAGCAGGGAGGATCAGCCCCAGCATTTT. This encodes CSVGSREDQPQHF. The entire variable domain, with the rest obtained from reference TRBV29-1 and TRBJ1-5, is as follows: SAVISQKPSRDICQRGTSLTIQCQVDSQVTMMFWYRQQPGQSLTLIATANQGSEATYESGFVIDKFPISRPNLTFSTLTVSNMSPEDSSIYLCSVGSREDQPQHFGDGTRLSIL.

The J gene is TRBJ1-2, the V gene TRBV29-1, with D maybe TRBD1 (6 bases). The CDR3 extends over 12 amino acids. CDR1 SQVTM and CDR2 ANQGSEA come from the germline V gene. Trimming cost V 7 bases and J 0 bases, with 9 bases left between them. The CDR3 sequence is CSGRQANYGYTF. The CDR3, as DNA: TGCAGCGGGCGACAGGCTAACTATGGCTACACCTTC.

The chain carries TRBV5-1 and TRBJ2-1; the D gene is possibly TRBD1 (5 bases). The CDR3 totals 12 residues. Germline V lookup: CDR1 SGHRS, CDR2 YFSETQ. Between the trimmed V and J ends, which lost 4 bases and 10 bases, there was a span of 12 bases. CDR3 sequence (DNA): TGCGCCAGCAGCGTCCTCGCAGGGGAGCAGTTCTTC. Translation gives CASSVLAGEQFF.

The chain is built from TRBV5-1 and TRBJ2-7; D might be TRBD1 or TRBD2, each matching 6 bases. The V gene lost 3 bases and the J gene lost 5 bases, with 18 bases spanning the gap. Germline assignment: CDR1 SGHRS and CDR2 YFSETQ. The CDR3 length is 15 residues. The CDR3 sequence is CASSWGALGGHEQYF. CDR3 DNA sequence: TGCGCCAGCAGCTGGGGGGCGCTGGGAGGCCACGAGCAGTACTTC.

This rearrangement joins TRBV30 to TRBJ1-1; D not resolved. The CDR3 spans 12 residues. The germline V gene encodes CDR1 GTSNPN and CDR2 SVGIG (reference sequence). Trimming left V 0 bases short and J 11 bases short, with 13 bases between. The CDR3 coding sequence is TGTGCCTGGAGTGTACAAGGGAGTGACGCTTTCTTT. Amino acid sequence: CAWSVQGSDAFF.

This chain connects TRBV6-5 to TRBJ2-4; D call uncertain. The germline V gene has CDR1 MNHEY and CDR2 SVGAGI. The CDR3 loop spans 13 amino acids. The germline V and J ends were trimmed by 5 bases and 9 bases, with 14 bases remaining between them. Here the CDR3 DNA reads TGTGCCAGCAGTGAAAGGTTGGGCGGCATTCAGTACTTC. It specifies CASSERLGGIQYF.

The rearrangement uses TRBV5-4 and TRBJ1-6, with D perhaps TRBD1 (5 bases). Trimming pared 3 bases from V and 5 bases from J, leaving 12 bases between. This CDR3 spans 15 amino acids. Germline assignment: CDR1 SGHNT and CDR2 YYREEE (reference sequence). CDR3 DNA: TGTGCCAGCAGCTCTGCCAGGGATCATAATTCACCCCTCCACTTT. Its translation: CASSSARDHNSPLHF. The full variable domain, rest sourced from reference TRBV5-4 and TRBJ1-6, is ETGVTQSPTHLIKTRGQQVTLRCSSQSGHNTVSWYQQALGQGPQFIFQYYREEENGRGNFPPRFSGLQFPNYSSELNVNALELDDSALYLCASSSARDHNSPLHFGNGTRLTVT.

This chain connects TRBV7-3 to TRBJ2-2, with 10 bases matching TRBD2. Trimming at V came to 5 bases and at J to 8 bases, leaving 8 bases not matched to a gene. This CDR3 contains 15 residues. Germline V lookup: CDR1 SGHTA, CDR2 FQGTGA. The CDR3 is CASSPSPGLAGELFF. CDR3 nucleotides: TGTGCCAGCAGCCCCTCCCCGGGACTAGCGGGGGAGCTGTTTTTT.

This clone was picked up one time. This sequence joins TRBV30 and TRBJ1-1; D is possibly TRBD1 (6 bases). Germline CDR1 reads GTSNPN; CDR2 reads SVGIG (reference sequence). There are 15 residues in the CDR3. V was trimmed by 0 bases and J by 0 bases, leaving 11 bases between them. The CDR3 sequence is CAWSVPRGMNTEAFF. Here the CDR3 DNA reads TGTGCCTGGAGTGTCCCCAGGGGAATGAACACTGAAGCTTTCTTT.

V usage is TRBV6-5 and J usage is TRBJ2-3, with TRBD2 matching 8 bases. This CDR3 region has 15 residues. Per the germline V gene, CDR1 is MNHEY and CDR2 is SVGAGI. V was pared by 5 bases and J by 2 bases, with 6 bases of the junction left unmatched. This chain's CDR3 is CASSRVAGFTDTQYF. As DNA, the CDR3 is TGTGCCAGCAGTCGGGTAGCGGGGTTCACAGATACGCAGTATTTT.

This clone was seen a few times. The V call is TRBV28, the J call TRBJ1-3; TRBD1 aligns across 8 bases. The trim removed 5 bases at V and 4 bases at J, leaving 1 base unmatched. This CDR3 is built from 13 residues. Per germline, CDR1 MDHEN and CDR2 SYDVKM. CDR3 bases: TGTGCCAGCAGTGGGACAGGAGGAAACACCATATATTTT. As protein: CASSGTGGNTIYF.

The chain has TRBV23-1 and TRBJ1-1; no firm D call. TRBV23-1 is assigned to the ORF class and has an uncertain function. V was trimmed by 10 bases and J by 0 bases, leaving 9 bases between them. The CDR3 has 12 residues. CDR3 sequence: CATLVLNTEAFF. In DNA form, the CDR3 reads TGCGCCACCCTAGTTTTGAACACTGAAGCTTTCTTT.

The CDR3 region has the DNA TGTGCCTGGAGAGGGGGGAACACTGAAGCTTTCTTT. Encoded protein: CAWRGGNTEAFF. The rearrangement uses TRBV30 and TRBJ1-1; maybe TRBD1 (6 bases). This CDR3 is 12 amino acids long. Germline CDR1 GTSNPN, CDR2 SVGIG (reference sequence). V was trimmed by 3 bases and J by 1 base, leaving 6 bases between them. The full variable domain, in which reference TRBV30 and TRBJ1-1 provide the parts outside the CDR3, is SQTIHQWPATLVQPVGSPLSLECTVEGTSNPNLYWYRQAAGRGLQLLFYSVGIGQISSEVPQNLSASRPQDRQFILSSKKLLLSDSGFYLCAWRGGNTEAFFGQGTRLTVV.

The rearrangement joins TRBV30 to TRBJ2-5; D may be TRBD2 (5 bases). CDR1 and CDR2 (germline): GTSNPN, SVGIG (reference sequence). V was cut by 5 bases and J by 7 bases, with 14 bases left in between. The length of the CDR3 is 12 residues. CDR3 nucleotides: TGTGCCTGGCGGCCGGGGATGGGGACCCAGTACTTC. Translation gives CAWRPGMGTQYF.